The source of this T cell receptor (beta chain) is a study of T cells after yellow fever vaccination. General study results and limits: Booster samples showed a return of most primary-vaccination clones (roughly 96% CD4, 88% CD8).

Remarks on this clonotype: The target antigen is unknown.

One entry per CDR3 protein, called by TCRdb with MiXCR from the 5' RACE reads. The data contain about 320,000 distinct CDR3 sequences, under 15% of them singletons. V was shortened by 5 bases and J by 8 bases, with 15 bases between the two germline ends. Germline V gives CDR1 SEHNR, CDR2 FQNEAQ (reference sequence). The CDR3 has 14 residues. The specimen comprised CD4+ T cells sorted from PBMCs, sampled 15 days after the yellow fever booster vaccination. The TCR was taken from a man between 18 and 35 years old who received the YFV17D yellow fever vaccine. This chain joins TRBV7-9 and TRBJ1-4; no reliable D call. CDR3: CASSVEESREKLFF. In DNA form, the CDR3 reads TGTGCCAGCAGCGTGGAGGAGTCCAGAGAAAAACTGTTTTTT.